Each of the 27 T cell receptor beta chains below was sequenced from the same sample in a study of blood T cell repertoires in COVID-19. Here immunoSEQ multiplex PCR was the method, and the copy in TCRdb shows in-frame clones only, minus some. Of 450,000 to 500,000 clones listed, less than 90% are singletons. Sequencing was performed on PBMCs or T cells enriched from blood (not recorded which). Receptor source: a woman aged 55-70 years who had recovered from COVID-19.

The rearrangement joins TRBV12-3 or TRBV12-4 to TRBJ1-1; D gene unclear. The CDR3 is 13 residues long. Trimming removed 6 bases at V and 0 bases at J, with 8 bases between. The CDR3 DNA reads TGTGCCAGCAGCCGCACAATGAACACTGAAGCTTTCTTT. Translation gives CASSRTMNTEAFF.

V is TRBV27 and J is TRBJ2-3, with a weak D call TRBD1 (6 bases). The CDR3 consists of 15 residues. Trimming cost V 0 bases and J 6 bases, with 13 bases left between them. Germline V CDR1 and CDR2: MNHEY, SMNVEV (reference sequence). CDR3 amino acids: CASSLSALGADTQYF. CDR3 nucleotide sequence: TGTGCCAGCAGTTTATCGGCTTTGGGGGCGGATACGCAGTATTTT.

A few counts support this clone. The rearrangement links TRBV6-5 to TRBJ1-2, with a tentative D call TRBD1 (5 bases). Germline V gives CDR1 MNHEY, CDR2 SVGAGI. The CDR3 is made up of 14 amino acids. Trimming cost V 5 bases and J 7 bases, with 17 bases left between them. The DNA for the CDR3 is TGTGCCAGCAGTCAGTCCGGGGGGAATCTTGGCTACACCTTC. Protein product: CASSQSGGNLGYTF.

The genes are TRBV24-1 and TRBJ1-2; no reliable D call. The germline V gene encodes CDR1 KGHDR and CDR2 SFDVKD. The CDR3 loop spans 14 amino acids. The V end lost 5 bases, the J end lost 4 bases, and 13 bases lay between the germline ends. CDR3: CATSAGGSSYGYTF. In nucleotides, the CDR3 is TGTGCCACCAGTGCCGGTGGTTCTAGCTATGGCTACACCTTC.

This clone was counted a few times. The V call is TRBV24-1, the J call TRBJ2-1, with TRBD1 matching 7 bases. Germline trimming cut 2 bases from V and 0 bases from J; bases unmatched to any gene: 3. The CDR3 consists of 16 residues. Germline CDR1 and CDR2: KGHDR and SFDVKD. The CDR3 bases are TGTGCCACCAGTGATTCGACAGGGAGCTCCTACAATGAGCAGTTCTTC. Translation: CATSDSTGSSYNEQFF.

The chain is built from TRBV12-3 or TRBV12-4 and TRBJ1-1, with a weak D call TRBD1 (6 bases). This CDR3 comprises 12 residues. The V end was cut by 7 bases, the J end by 4 bases, with 10 bases between. The CDR3 DNA follows: TGTGCCAGCAACTTGGACAGCACTGAAGCTTTCTTT. This encodes CASNLDSTEAFF.

The rearrangement uses TRBV5-1 and TRBJ2-5; TRBD2 is a possible D gene (6 bases). This CDR3 has 13 residues. The germline CDR1 and CDR2 sequences are SGHRS and YFSETQ. With 0 bases removed from V and 5 bases from J, the gap between germline ends came to 8 bases. The CDR3 is CASSLGRGETQYF. In DNA, the CDR3 is TGCGCCAGCAGCTTGGGACGGGGGGAGACCCAGTACTTC.

This chain uses TRBV30 with TRBJ2-3; D is unclear. The CDR3 contains 14 residues. Per germline, CDR1 GTSNPN and CDR2 SVGIG (reference sequence). Deletions cut 0 bases from V and 2 bases from J, with 9 bases between. The CDR3 nucleotides are TGTGCCTGGAGTGTAACGGTAGACACAGATACGCAGTATTTT. Protein sequence: CAWSVTVDTDTQYF. The full variable domain, rest sourced from reference TRBV30 and TRBJ2-3, is SQTIHQWPATLVQPVGSPLSLECTVEGTSNPNLYWYRQAAGRGLQLLFYSVGIGQISSEVPQNLSASRPQDRQFILSSKKLLLSDSGFYLCAWSVTVDTDTQYFGPGTRLTVL.

This rearrangement joins TRBV5-1 to TRBJ2-3, with TRBD2 identical over 9 bases. There are 14 residues in the CDR3. Trimming removed 0 bases from V and 5 bases from J; junction bases left unmatched: 1. CDR1 and CDR2 from the germline V gene are SGHRS and YFSETQ. CDR3 DNA sequence: TGCGCCAGCAGCTTGGTAGCGGGGGTAGATACGCAGTATTTT. Its translation: CASSLVAGVDTQYF.

This chain uses TRBV5-1 with TRBJ1-1; tentative D call: TRBD1 (5 bases). V was pared by 1 base and J by 1 base, with 17 bases between. Germline-derived CDR1 and CDR2 are SGHRS and YFSETQ. The length of the CDR3 is 17 residues. Written as DNA, the CDR3 is TGCGCCAGCAGCTTGCCCCCCGTAATAAGGGGGAACACTGAAGCTTTCTTT. It is translated as CASSLPPVIRGNTEAFF.

The V and J genes are TRBV7-6 and TRBJ1-3, with D possibly matching TRBD1 (6 bases). Germline V gene lookup returns CDR1 SGHVS and CDR2 FNYEAQ. The ends were cut back, 1 base at V and 3 bases at J, with 13 bases in the middle. The CDR3 is 16 amino acids. CDR3 sequence reads: CASSLGPGTSGNTIYF. In DNA form, the CDR3 reads TGTGCCAGCAGCTTAGGCCCCGGGACAAGTGGAAACACCATATATTTT.

CDR3 loop: CASSSPARAYGYTF. The DNA for the CDR3 is TGTGCCAGCAGTTCGCCTGCCAGGGCCTATGGCTACACCTTC. V usage is TRBV28 and J usage is TRBJ1-2; maybe TRBD1 (5 bases). The V end lost 4 bases, the J end lost 4 bases, and 13 bases lay between the germline ends. Germline V lookup: CDR1 MDHEN, CDR2 SYDVKM. This CDR3 is 14 amino acids long.

This rearrangement joins TRBV9 to TRBJ2-3; 9 nucleotides agree with TRBD2. V shed 1 base, J shed 5 bases, and the junction held 8 bases outside the gene matches. Germline-derived CDR1 and CDR2 are SGDLS and YYNGEE. The CDR3 covers 16 residues. This CDR3 reads CASSVRGGGAVDTQYF. CDR3 coding DNA: TGTGCCAGCAGCGTAAGGGGCGGGGGGGCCGTAGATACGCAGTATTTT.

The rearrangement uses TRBV19 and TRBJ1-5; D uncertain. CDR3 length equals 15 residues. V was pared by 5 bases and J by 2 bases, with 13 bases between. CDR1 and CDR2 from the germline V gene are LNHDA and SQIVND (reference sequence). This CDR3 reads CASSAYQVGNQPQHF. The CDR3 nucleotides read TGTGCCAGTAGTGCCTACCAGGTCGGCAATCAGCCCCAGCATTTT.

The chain joins TRBV28 to TRBJ1-5, with D perhaps TRBD1 (6 bases). CDR3 length: 16 amino acids. The V end lost 1 base, the J end lost 1 base, and 11 bases lay between the germline ends. The germline V gene has CDR1 MDHEN and CDR2 SYDVKM. This CDR3 is CASSLFAGESNQPQHF. CDR3 bases: TGTGCCAGCAGTTTATTTGCAGGGGAGAGCAATCAGCCCCAGCATTTT.

This clone was observed once. V and J are TRBV7-2 and TRBJ2-1, with 11 bases matching TRBD2. Germline V gene data show CDR1 as SGHTA and CDR2 as FQGNSA. There are 16 residues in the CDR3. The trim removed 3 bases at V and 0 bases at J, leaving 1 base unmatched. The CDR3 nucleotides read TGTGCCAGCAGCTTGGGACTAGCGGCCTCCTACAATGAGCAGTTCTTC. This sequence encodes CASSLGLAASYNEQFF.

This chain connects TRBV10-3 to TRBJ2-5; 7 bases match TRBD2. V lost 3 bases, J lost 5 bases, and 9 bases stayed unmatched. The CDR3 consists of 15 residues. Germline CDR1 ENHRY, CDR2 SYGVKD. CDR3 in DNA: TGTGCCATCAGTGACCCAAAGCGGGGAGAGGAGACCCAGTACTTC. It encodes CAISDPKRGEETQYF.

On this clone itself: Additional DNA sequences in this sample encode the identical CDR3. V is TRBV6-5 and J is TRBJ1-1; D is possibly TRBD1 (5 bases). CDR1 and CDR2 from the germline V gene are MNHEY and SVGAGI. The V gene lost 2 bases and the J gene lost 2 bases, with 6 bases spanning the gap. There are 13 residues in the CDR3. CDR3 protein: CASSYDRNTEAFF. CDR3 DNA: TGTGCCAGCAGTTACGACAGAAACACTGAAGCTTTCTTT.

Note on this clone: Just one base apart from a much larger clone, this may be a read error. Other DNA sequences from this sample encode an identical CDR3 as well. This chain links TRBV7-8 with TRBJ1-5; 9 nucleotides line up with TRBD1. Germline CDR1 is SGHVS and CDR2 is FQNEAQ. V was clipped by 1 base and J by 2 bases; unmatched bases: 0. CDR3 length: 15 amino acids. CDR3 in amino acids: CASSLGTGGNQPQHF. CDR3 DNA: TGTGCCAGCAGCTTAGGGACAGGGGGCAATCAGCCCCAGCATTTT.

This clone was seen once. V and J are TRBV9 and TRBJ2-2, with 11 bases lining up with TRBD1. The CDR3 totals 16 residues. Germline V gene lookup returns CDR1 SGDLS and CDR2 YYNGEE. V lost 3 bases to trimming and J lost 6 bases; unmatched junction nucleotides: 7. CDR3 residues: CASSAPGQGAAGELFF. The CDR3 nucleotides read TGTGCCAGCAGCGCTCCCGGACAGGGGGCGGCCGGGGAGCTGTTTTTT. Full variable domain (remainder filled in from reference TRBV9 and TRBJ2-2): DSGVTQTPKHLITATGQRVTLRCSPRSGDLSVYWYQQSLDQGLQFLIQYYNGEERAKGNILERFSAQQFPDLHSELNLSSLELGDSALYFCASSAPGQGAAGELFFGEGSRLTVL.

The V gene is TRBV11-2, the J gene TRBJ2-1; 8 bases match TRBD2. Germline loops: CDR1 SGHAT, CDR2 FQNNGV. J lost 8 bases, V lost 5 bases, and 11 bases had no gene match. The CDR3 is 15 amino acids. CDR3 residues: CASSPPGLAGDEQFF. The CDR3 DNA follows: TGTGCCAGCAGCCCCCCCGGACTAGCTGGAGATGAGCAGTTCTTC. Looking up the rest from reference TRBV11-2 and TRBJ2-1 gives the full variable domain: EAGVAQSPRYKIIEKRQSVAFWCNPISGHATLYWYQQILGQGPKLLIQFQNNGVVDDSQLPKDRFSAERLKGVDSTLKIQPAKLEDSAVYLCASSPPGLAGDEQFFGPGTRLTVL.

Concerning this clone: At one end, the junction sequence differs from germline, possibly due to a read error. This chain connects TRBV2 to TRBJ1-6; 7 bases align to TRBD1. Per germline, CDR1 SNHLY and CDR2 FYNNEI. The CDR3 has 15 amino acids. The DNA for the CDR3 is TGTGCCAGCAGGGAAGGGGGCGCAGGAAATTCACCCCTCCACTTT. Translated: CASREGGAGNSPLHF.

The rearrangement joins TRBV21-1 to TRBJ2-1; TRBD1 is taken as the D call from the table, unchecked against the DNA. TRBV21-1 is a pseudogene. The length of the CDR3 is 20 residues. CDR3 DNA: TGTGCCAGCAGCAAAGAGCTTGCGGGACAGGGGAATAGCTCCTACAATGAGCAGTTCTTC. Translated: CASSKELAGQGNSSYNEQFF.

The rearrangement links TRBV15 to TRBJ2-1, with 12 bases lining up with TRBD1. Trimming removed 3 bases from V and 9 bases from J; junction bases left unmatched: 3. The CDR3 has 14 amino acids. Germline V gives CDR1 LNHNV, CDR2 YYDKDF (reference sequence). CDR3 region: CATSRGTGGGEQFF. CDR3 sequence (DNA): TGTGCCACCAGCAGGGGGACAGGGGGCGGTGAGCAGTTCTTC.

This chain joins TRBV5-6 and TRBJ2-5; no firm D call. In germline, CDR1 is SGHDT, CDR2 YYEEEE. There are 13 residues in the CDR3. Trimming left V 0 bases short and J 2 bases short, with 5 bases between. As DNA, the CDR3 is TGTGCCAGCAGCTTGGGACTGCAAGAGACCCAGTACTTC. It encodes CASSLGLQETQYF.

The chain couples TRBV10-2 to TRBJ2-3; 14 bases agree with TRBD2. Germline V lookup: CDR1 WSHSY, CDR2 SAAADI. The J segment lost 5 bases and the V segment lost 5 bases, leaving 9 bases of the junction unmatched. This CDR3 contains 17 residues. CDR3: CASSTGLAGGHGDTQYF. CDR3 bases: TGCGCCAGCAGTACTGGACTAGCGGGGGGCCATGGAGATACGCAGTATTTT.

V is TRBV3-1 (or the pseudogene TRBV3-2) and J is TRBJ1-3; possible D gene TRBD1, 5 bases. The CDR3 runs to 15 residues. V gave up 1 base and J gave up 3 bases, with 10 bases separating them. Germline V lookup: CDR1 LGHDT, CDR2 YNNKEL (reference sequence). DNA for the CDR3: TGTGCCAGCAGCCAAGTAGGCCAGGGTGGAAACACCATATATTTT. Translating it yields CASSQVGQGGNTIYF.